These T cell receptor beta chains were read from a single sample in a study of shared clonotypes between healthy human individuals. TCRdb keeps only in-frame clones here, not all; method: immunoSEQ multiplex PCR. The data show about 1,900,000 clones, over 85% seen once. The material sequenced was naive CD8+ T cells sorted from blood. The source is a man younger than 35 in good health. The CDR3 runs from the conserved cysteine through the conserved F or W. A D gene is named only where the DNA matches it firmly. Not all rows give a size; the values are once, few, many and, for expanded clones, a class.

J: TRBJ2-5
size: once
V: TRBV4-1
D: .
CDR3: CASSRAGETQYF
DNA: TGCGCCAGCAGCCGGGCCGGTGAGACCCAGTACTTC

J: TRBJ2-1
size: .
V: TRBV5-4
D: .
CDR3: CASSSDYNEQFF
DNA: TGTGCCAGCAGCTCCGATTACAATGAGCAGTTCTTC

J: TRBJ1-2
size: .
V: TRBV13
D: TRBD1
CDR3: CASSGTGTGGYYGYTF
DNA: TGTGCCAGCAGCGGAACTGGGACAGGGGGCTACTATGGCTACACCTTC

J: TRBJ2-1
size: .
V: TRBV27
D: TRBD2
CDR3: CASTLGTSVFF
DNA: TGTGCCAGCACCCTCGGGACTAGCGTGTTCTTC

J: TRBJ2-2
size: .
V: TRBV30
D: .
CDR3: CAWTEGTGELFF
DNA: TGTGCCTGGACTGAGGGGACCGGGGAGCTGTTTTTT

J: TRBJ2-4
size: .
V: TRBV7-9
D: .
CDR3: CASSLQGHHIQYF
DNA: TGTGCCAGCAGCTTGCAGGGTCATCACATTCAGTACTTC

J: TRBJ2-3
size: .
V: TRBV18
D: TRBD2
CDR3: CASSGRGEDTQYF
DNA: TGTGCCAGCTCCGGCCGGGGGGAAGATACGCAGTATTTT

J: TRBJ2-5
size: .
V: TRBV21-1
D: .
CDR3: CASSKTPIGYQETQYF
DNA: TGTGCCAGCAGCAAAACTCCCATTGGCTACCAAGAGACCCAGTACTTC

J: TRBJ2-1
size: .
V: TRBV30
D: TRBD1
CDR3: CACNRGQGDYNEQFF
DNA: TGTGCCTGCAACAGGGGACAGGGCGACTACAATGAGCAGTTCTTC

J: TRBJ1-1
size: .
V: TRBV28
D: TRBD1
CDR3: CASSFLPGQVMNTEAFF
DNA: TGTGCCAGCAGTTTCCTTCCGGGACAGGTCATGAACACTGAAGCTTTCTTT

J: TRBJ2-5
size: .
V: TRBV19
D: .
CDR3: CASSTGDGLGETQYF
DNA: TGTGCCAGTAGTACCGGGGACGGCCTCGGGGAGACCCAGTACTTC

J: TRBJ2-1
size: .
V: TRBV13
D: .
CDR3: CASRTGTGAFNEQFF
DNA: TGTGCCAGCAGGACGGGGACTGGAGCTTTCAATGAGCAGTTCTTC

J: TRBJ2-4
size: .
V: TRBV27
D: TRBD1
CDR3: CASSSTGLNIQYF
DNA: TGTGCCAGCAGTTCGACAGGGTTGAACATTCAGTACTTC

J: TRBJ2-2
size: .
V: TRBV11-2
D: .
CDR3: CASSPGYTGELFF
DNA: TGTGCCAGCAGCCCAGGGTACACCGGGGAGCTGTTTTTT

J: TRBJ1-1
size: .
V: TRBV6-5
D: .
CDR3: CASSYQGRNTEAFF
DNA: TGTGCCAGCAGTTATCAGGGGCGGAACACTGAAGCTTTCTTT

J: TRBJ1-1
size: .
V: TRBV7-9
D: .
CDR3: CASSLGGHEAFF
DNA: TGTGCCAGCAGCTTAGGTGGGCATGAAGCTTTCTTT

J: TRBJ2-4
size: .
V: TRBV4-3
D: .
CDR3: CASSQEPPTDLAKNIQYF
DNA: TGCGCCAGCAGCCAAGAACCCCCGACAGACTTAGCCAAAAACATTCAGTACTTT

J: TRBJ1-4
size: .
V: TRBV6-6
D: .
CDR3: CASTSLGEPGEKLFF
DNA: TGTGCCAGCACCTCCCTAGGGGAACCGGGGGAAAAACTGTTTTTT

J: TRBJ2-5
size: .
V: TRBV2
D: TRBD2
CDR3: CASSSPGLAGVGETQYF
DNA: TGTGCCAGCAGCTCACCCGGACTAGCGGGAGTTGGAGAGACCCAGTACTTC

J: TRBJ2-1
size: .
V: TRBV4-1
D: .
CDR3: CASSPSHSSYNEQFF
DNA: TGCGCCAGCAGCCCTTCACACAGCTCCTACAATGAGCAGTTCTTC

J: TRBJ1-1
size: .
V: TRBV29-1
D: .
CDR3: CSVDSPGRGDAEAFF
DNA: TGCAGCGTTGATTCTCCTGGGAGGGGGGACGCTGAAGCTTTCTTT

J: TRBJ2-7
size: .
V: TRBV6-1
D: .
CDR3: CASSKGNQKYEQYF
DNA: TGTGCCAGCTCTAAAGGGAACCAAAAATACGAGCAGTACTTC

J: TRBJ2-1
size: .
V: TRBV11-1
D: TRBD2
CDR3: CASSFSSGGGPLYNEQFF
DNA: TGTGCCAGCAGCTTTTCTAGCGGGGGGGGACCGTTATACAATGAGCAGTTCTTC

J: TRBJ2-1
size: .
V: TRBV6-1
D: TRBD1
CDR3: CASSAGTAYNEQFF
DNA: TGTGCCAGCAGTGCCGGGACAGCTTACAATGAGCAGTTCTTC

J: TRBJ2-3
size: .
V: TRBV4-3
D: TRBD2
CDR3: CASGGLAGTDTQYF
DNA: TGCGCCAGCGGAGGGCTAGCGGGCACAGATACGCAGTATTTT

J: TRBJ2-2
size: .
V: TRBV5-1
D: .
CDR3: CASSRVPGELFF
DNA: TGCGCCAGCAGTCGCGTACCCGGGGAGCTGTTTTTT

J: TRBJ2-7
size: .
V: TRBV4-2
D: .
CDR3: CASSQEWQGWGTEQYF
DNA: TGTGCCAGCAGCCAAGAGTGGCAGGGTTGGGGAACCGAGCAGTACTTC

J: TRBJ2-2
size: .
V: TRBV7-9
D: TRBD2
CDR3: CATSGGSDTGELFF
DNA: TGTGCCACCTCGGGGGGAAGTGACACCGGGGAGCTGTTTTTT

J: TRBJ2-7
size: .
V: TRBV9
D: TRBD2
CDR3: CASSDGEILAGDYEQYF
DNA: TGTGCCAGCAGCGACGGGGAAATTCTAGCGGGGGACTACGAGCAGTACTTC

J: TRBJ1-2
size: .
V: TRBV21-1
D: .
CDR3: CASSNEPGQQVNYGYTF
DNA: TGTGCCAGCAGCAATGAACCGGGACAGCAAGTTAACTATGGCTACACCTTC

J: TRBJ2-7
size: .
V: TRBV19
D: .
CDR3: CASSISDSDHEQYF
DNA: TGTGCCAGTAGTATATCGGACAGCGACCACGAGCAGTACTTC

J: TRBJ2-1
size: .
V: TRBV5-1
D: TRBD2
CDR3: CASSLAAGGPYNEQFF
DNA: TGCGCCAGCAGCTTGGCGGCGGGGGGCCCTTACAATGAGCAGTTCTTC

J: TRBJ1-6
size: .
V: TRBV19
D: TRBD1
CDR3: CASNLDAGGSPLHF
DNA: TGTGCCAGCAATCTCGACGCAGGGGGATCACCCCTCCACTTT

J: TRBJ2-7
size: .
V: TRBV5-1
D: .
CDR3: CASSEDRSYEQYF
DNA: TGCGCCAGCAGCGAAGACAGATCCTACGAGCAGTACTTC

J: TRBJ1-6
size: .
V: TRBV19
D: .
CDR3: CASSIEAFESPLHF
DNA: TGTGCCAGTAGTATTGAAGCCTTCGAATCACCCCTCCACTTT

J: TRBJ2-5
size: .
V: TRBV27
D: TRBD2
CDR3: CASTPRAGGLGETQYF
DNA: TGTGCCAGCACTCCCCGGGCGGGAGGGTTGGGGGAGACCCAGTACTTC

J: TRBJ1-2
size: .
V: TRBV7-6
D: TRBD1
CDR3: CASSFDRDYGYTF
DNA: TGTGCCAGCAGCTTCGACAGGGACTATGGCTACACCTTC

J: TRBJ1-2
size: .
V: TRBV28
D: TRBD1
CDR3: CASSFRGLDYGYTF
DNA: TGTGCCAGCAGTTTCAGGGGGCTGGACTATGGCTACACCTTC

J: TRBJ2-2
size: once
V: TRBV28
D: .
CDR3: CASSFLAANTGELFF
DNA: TGTGCCAGCAGTTTCCTGGCAGCGAACACCGGGGAGCTGTTTTTT

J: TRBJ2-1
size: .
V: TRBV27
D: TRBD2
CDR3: CASSLFAGGDNEQFF
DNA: TGTGCCAGCAGTTTATTTGCGGGAGGGGACAATGAGCAGTTCTTC

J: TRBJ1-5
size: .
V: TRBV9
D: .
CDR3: CASSVGNSNQPQHF
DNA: TGTGCCAGCAGCGTAGGTAATAGCAATCAGCCCCAGCATTTT

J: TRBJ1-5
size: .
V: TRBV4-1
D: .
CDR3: CASSQEPGTQPQHF
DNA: TGCGCCAGCAGCCAAGAACCGGGAACCCAGCCCCAGCATTTT

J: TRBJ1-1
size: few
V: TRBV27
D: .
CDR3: CASSSNGITEAFF
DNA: TGTGCCAGCAGTTCTAACGGAATCACTGAAGCTTTCTTT

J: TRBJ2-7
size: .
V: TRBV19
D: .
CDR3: CASSRMVGYEQYF
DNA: TGTGCCAGTAGTAGAATGGTGGGCTACGAGCAGTACTTC

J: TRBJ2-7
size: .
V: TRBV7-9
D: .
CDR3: CASSLGSSGYEQYF
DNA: TGTGCCAGCAGCTTGGGCAGTTCAGGCTACGAGCAGTACTTC

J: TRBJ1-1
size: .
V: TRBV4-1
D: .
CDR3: CASSQEPGVRAEAFF
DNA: TGCGCCAGCAGCCAAGAGCCAGGGGTACGCGCTGAAGCTTTCTTT

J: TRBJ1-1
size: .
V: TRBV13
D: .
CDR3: CASSLSNTEAFF
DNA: TGTGCCAGCAGCTTGTCGAACACTGAAGCTTTCTTT

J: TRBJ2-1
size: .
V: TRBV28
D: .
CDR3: CASSLYNEQFF
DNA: TGTGCCAGCAGTTTGTACAATGAGCAGTTCTTC

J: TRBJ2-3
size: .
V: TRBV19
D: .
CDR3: CASRRRALTDTQYF
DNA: TGTGCCAGTCGAAGGAGGGCCTTGACAGATACGCAGTATTTT

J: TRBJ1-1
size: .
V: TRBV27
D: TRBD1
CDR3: CASSRGGTGGITEAFF
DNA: TGTGCCAGCAGTCGCGGGGGGACAGGGGGCATCACTGAAGCTTTCTTT

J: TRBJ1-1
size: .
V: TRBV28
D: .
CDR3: CASSLRWVGSGAFF
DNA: TGTGCCAGCAGTTTACGGTGGGTGGGTTCGGGGGCTTTCTTT

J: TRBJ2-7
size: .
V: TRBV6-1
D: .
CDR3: CASSGTDNQFHEQYF
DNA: TGTGCCAGCAGTGGGACGGATAACCAATTCCACGAGCAGTACTTC

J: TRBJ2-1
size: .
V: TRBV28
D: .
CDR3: CASSSDVYNEQFF
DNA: TGTGCCAGCAGTTCTGACGTGTACAATGAGCAGTTCTTC

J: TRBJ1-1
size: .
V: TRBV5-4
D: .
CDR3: CASSLFTANTEAFF
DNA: TGTGCCAGCAGCTTGTTTACTGCGAACACTGAAGCTTTCTTT

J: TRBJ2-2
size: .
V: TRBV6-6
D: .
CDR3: CASSMRPVTGELFF
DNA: TGTGCCAGCAGCATGCGGCCCGTCACCGGGGAGCTGTTTTTT

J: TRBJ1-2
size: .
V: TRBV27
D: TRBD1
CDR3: CASSLAAGTGSYGYTF
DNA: TGTGCCAGCAGTTTAGCAGCCGGGACAGGAAGCTATGGCTACACCTTC

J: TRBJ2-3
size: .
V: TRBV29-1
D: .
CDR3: CSQKVSGADTQYF
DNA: TGCAGTCAGAAGGTCTCCGGTGCAGATACGCAGTATTTT

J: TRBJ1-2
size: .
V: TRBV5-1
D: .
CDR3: CASSLGDAPREGYTF
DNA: TGCGCCAGCAGCTTGGGGGACGCCCCTCGGGAGGGCTACACCTTC

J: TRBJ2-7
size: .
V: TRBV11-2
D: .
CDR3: CASSLDLGQIYEQYF
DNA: TGTGCCAGCAGCTTAGATCTGGGCCAGATTTACGAGCAGTACTTC